Listed below are T cell receptor beta chains from one sample, sequenced in a study of a mutant IDH1 vaccine in newly diagnosed glioma. TCRdb's copy holds only in-frame clones and misses some; the assay was immunoSEQ multiplex PCR. Of nearly 25,000 clones in the sample, roughly 87% are singletons; the top ten hold roughly 3.8%. These receptors' targets are unknown. The material sequenced was PBMCs, taken from a glioma patient whose treatment included an IDH1 peptide vaccine. Receptors were obtained from a man aged 40-50 years with glioma. Some clones in this sample may be carry-over from other donors' samples. Both conserved end residues are part of each CDR3. Each record gives: clone size, J gene, V gene, D gene, CDR3 DNA, CDR3 protein. D genes are given only for firm matches. Clone size is shown for a subset of rows, as once, few, many or a class of expanded clone.

clone size: -; J gene: TRBJ2-7; V gene: TRBV11-2; D gene: -; CDR3 DNA: TGTGCCAGCAGCTTAGCCCACCTCCCCTACGAGCAGTACTTC; CDR3 protein: CASSLAHLPYEQYF
clone size: -; J gene: TRBJ2-2; V gene: TRBV6-4; D gene: -; CDR3 DNA: TGTGCCAGCACGGGGACCCCTGGCACCGGGGAGCTGTTTTTT; CDR3 protein: CASTGTPGTGELFF
clone size: -; J gene: TRBJ1-2; V gene: TRBV6-4; D gene: -; CDR3 DNA: TGTGCCAGCAGTGACTCGATCGGGGGGGTAGCTGGCTACACCTTC; CDR3 protein: CASSDSIGGVAGYTF
clone size: -; J gene: TRBJ1-2; V gene: TRBV7-2; D gene: -; CDR3 DNA: TGTGCCAGCAGCCCCCAGGGGACCCTTACCTATGGCTACACCTTC; CDR3 protein: CASSPQGTLTYGYTF
clone size: -; J gene: TRBJ2-5; V gene: TRBV7-9; D gene: -; CDR3 DNA: TGTGCCAGCAGCTTCCCCAGCACATCAGAGACCCAGTACTTC; CDR3 protein: CASSFPSTSETQYF
clone size: -; J gene: TRBJ1-4; V gene: TRBV6-6; D gene: -; CDR3 DNA: TGTGCCAGCAGTTACGGAGAAACATCTCCGTTTTTT; CDR3 protein: CASSYGETSPFF
clone size: once; J gene: TRBJ2-2; V gene: TRBV7-9; D gene: TRBD2; CDR3 DNA: TGTGCCAGCAGCCCCCTGACTAGCGGGGGAGCCCCCGGGGAGCTGTTTTTT; CDR3 protein: CASSPLTSGGAPGELFF
clone size: -; J gene: TRBJ2-5; V gene: TRBV4-3; D gene: -; CDR3 DNA: TGCGCCAGCAGCCAGGGCTTCCAAGAGACCCAGTACTTC; CDR3 protein: CASSQGFQETQYF
clone size: -; J gene: TRBJ2-7; V gene: TRBV5-1; D gene: -; CDR3 DNA: TGCGCCAGCAGCTTGTCAGTTCAGGGCTACGAGCAGTACTTC; CDR3 protein: CASSLSVQGYEQYF
clone size: -; J gene: TRBJ2-2; V gene: TRBV28; D gene: TRBD1; CDR3 DNA: TGTGCCAGTTACAGGGGTGAAACCGGGGAGCTGTTTTTT; CDR3 protein: CASYRGETGELFF
clone size: -; J gene: TRBJ2-1; V gene: TRBV14; D gene: -; CDR3 DNA: TGTGCCAGCAGCCAAGTGACCGGTCAGTGGAATGAGCAGTTCTTC; CDR3 protein: CASSQVTGQWNEQFF
clone size: -; J gene: TRBJ2-7; V gene: TRBV29-1; D gene: -; CDR3 DNA: TGCAGCGTTGAAGAGGCAAGGGGACCCTACGAGCAGTACTTC; CDR3 protein: CSVEEARGPYEQYF
clone size: -; J gene: TRBJ2-7; V gene: TRBV6-1; D gene: -; CDR3 DNA: TGTGCCAGCAGTGAAGCCTCCTACGAGCAGTACTTC; CDR3 protein: CASSEASYEQYF
clone size: -; J gene: TRBJ2-7; V gene: TRBV5-1; D gene: -; CDR3 DNA: TGCGCCAGCAGCTTGGTAGGCAGGGTGAGCGAGCAGTACTTC; CDR3 protein: CASSLVGRVSEQYF
clone size: -; J gene: TRBJ1-3; V gene: TRBV10-3; D gene: -; CDR3 DNA: TGTGCCATCACCACCAGCTCTGGAAACACCATATATTTT; CDR3 protein: CAITTSSGNTIYF
clone size: -; J gene: TRBJ1-6; V gene: TRBV30; D gene: -; CDR3 DNA: TGTGCCTGGGGGTTAGCCTCGGGGATCCCCCTCCACTTT; CDR3 protein: CAWGLASGIPLHF